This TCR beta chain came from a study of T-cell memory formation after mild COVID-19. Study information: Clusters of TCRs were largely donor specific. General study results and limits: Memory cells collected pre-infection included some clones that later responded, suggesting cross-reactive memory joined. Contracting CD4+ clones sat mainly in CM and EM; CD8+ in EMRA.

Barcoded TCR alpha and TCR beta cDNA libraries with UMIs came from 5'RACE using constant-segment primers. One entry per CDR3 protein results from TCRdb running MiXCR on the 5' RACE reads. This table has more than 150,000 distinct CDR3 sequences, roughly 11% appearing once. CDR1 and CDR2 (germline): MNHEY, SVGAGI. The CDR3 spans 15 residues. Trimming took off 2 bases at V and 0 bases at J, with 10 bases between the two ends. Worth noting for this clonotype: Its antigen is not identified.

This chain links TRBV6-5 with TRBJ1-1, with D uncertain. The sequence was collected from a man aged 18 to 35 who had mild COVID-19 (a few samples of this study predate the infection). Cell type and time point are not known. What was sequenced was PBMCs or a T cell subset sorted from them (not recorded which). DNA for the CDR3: TGTGCCAGCAGTTACGTCGGCGGGATGAACACTGAAGCTTTCTTT. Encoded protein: CASSYVGGMNTEAFF.